The next 10 T cell receptor beta chains were all read from a single sample in a study of memory CD4+ T cells and cytomegalovirus serostatus. The sort gate was single viable CD3+CD4+CD8-CD45RO+ cells for memory CD4+ T cells. Here immunoSEQ multiplex PCR was the method, and the copy in TCRdb shows in-frame clones only, minus some. The sample lists some 39,000 clones, 79% occurring once. Sequencing was performed on memory CD4+ T cells from blood. The receptor source for this set is an adult in good health and CMV-seronegative.

The J gene is TRBJ1-4, the V gene TRBV6-5; D not resolved. Germline CDR1 is MNHEY and CDR2 is SVGAGI. Between the trimmed V and J ends, which lost 5 bases and 4 bases, there was a span of 11 bases. This CDR3 contains 14 residues. The DNA of the CDR3 is TGTGCCAGCAGTCCGCCGGGGAATAATGAAAAACTGTTTTTT. Encoded protein: CASSPPGNNEKLFF.

For the CDR3, the DNA is TGTGCCAGCAGCGTAGCCCCTACACTTACCTATGGCTACACCTTC. This codes for CASSVAPTLTYGYTF. The V and J genes are TRBV9 and TRBJ1-2, with D unclear. The CDR3 runs to 15 residues. V was shortened by 0 bases and J by 4 bases, with 13 bases between the two germline ends. Looked up from germline, CDR1 is SGDLS and CDR2 is YYNGEE.

This clone showed up just a few times. The chain's CDR3 is CASSPRQGEGYTF. CDR3 coding DNA: TGTGCCAGCTCACCAAGACAGGGTGAGGGCTACACCTTC. The chain uses TRBV18 and TRBJ1-2, with 7 nucleotides matching TRBD1. With 2 bases clipped from V and 8 bases from J, the junction kept 5 bases outside the gene matches. CDR3 length: 13 amino acids. Germline CDR1 is KGHSH and CDR2 is LQKENI.

The V call is TRBV6-5, the J call TRBJ2-7, with a weak D call TRBD2 (5 bases). Trimming removed 2 bases at V and 2 bases at J, with 10 bases between. Looked up from germline, CDR1 is MNHEY and CDR2 is SVGAGI. The length of the CDR3 is 14 residues. CDR3 sequence: CASSYGRGAYEQYF. CDR3 nucleotides: TGTGCCAGCAGTTACGGACGGGGAGCCTACGAGCAGTACTTC.

This clone showed up just once. V usage is TRBV6-6 and J usage is TRBJ2-7, with 7 nucleotides matching TRBD1. The CDR3 is 14 residues long. Germline trimming cut 6 bases from V and 0 bases from J; bases unmatched to any gene: 5. Germline values: CDR1 MNHNY, CDR2 SVGAGI (reference sequence). The CDR3 spells CASRTTGSSYEQYF. The CDR3 DNA reads TGTGCCAGCAGGACGACAGGGAGCTCCTACGAGCAGTACTTC.

This clone was seen once. The rearrangement uses TRBV7-9 and TRBJ2-2; the D gene is possibly TRBD2 (5 bases). This CDR3 contains 16 residues. Germline values: CDR1 SEHNR, CDR2 FQNEAQ (reference sequence). With 5 bases removed from V and 2 bases from J, the gap between germline ends came to 15 bases. The CDR3 nucleotides read TGTGCCAGCAGCCCCCGGGGTAGCTTAAACACCGGGGAGCTGTTTTTT. Its translation: CASSPRGSLNTGELFF.

This clone was seen only a few times. The V and J genes are TRBV11-2 and TRBJ2-3; TRBD2 matches at 8 bases. This CDR3 contains 18 residues. V shed 5 bases and J 4 bases; nucleotides not matched to a gene: 17. CDR1 SGHAT and CDR2 FQNNGV come from the germline V gene. The CDR3 region has the DNA TGTGCCAGCAGCCGCCGCGGGGGGTCTCCGGAGAGACCAGATACGCAGTATTTT. Its translation: CASSRRGGSPERPDTQYF.

This chain uses TRBV19 with TRBJ2-5; possibly TRBD1 for D (5 bases). This CDR3 contains 14 residues. With 1 base removed from V and 2 bases from J, the gap between germline ends came to 8 bases. Germline-derived CDR1 and CDR2 are LNHDA and SQIVND (reference sequence). The CDR3 DNA follows: TGTGCCAGTAGTATAGCAACAGGTCAAGAGACCCAGTACTTC. This codes for CASSIATGQETQYF.

The genes are TRBV6-6 and TRBJ1-1; D is undetermined. Trimming left V 0 bases short and J 4 bases short, with 12 bases between. The germline V gene has CDR1 MNHNY and CDR2 SVGAGI (reference sequence). This CDR3 spans 15 amino acids. The CDR3 loop is CASSYSRPPSTEAFF. CDR3 bases: TGTGCCAGCAGTTACTCGCGCCCGCCATCCACTGAAGCTTTCTTT.

The CDR3, as DNA: TGCGCCAGCAGACTAGGACAGGGGGCTGGGGCCAACGTCCTGACTTTC. Translation: CASRLGQGAGANVLTF. The V gene is TRBV4-1, the J gene TRBJ2-6; TRBD1 aligns across 10 bases. Looked up from germline, CDR1 is MGHRA and CDR2 is YSYEKL. CDR3 length equals 16 residues. V lost 6 bases and J lost 2; bases outside the gene matches: 4.